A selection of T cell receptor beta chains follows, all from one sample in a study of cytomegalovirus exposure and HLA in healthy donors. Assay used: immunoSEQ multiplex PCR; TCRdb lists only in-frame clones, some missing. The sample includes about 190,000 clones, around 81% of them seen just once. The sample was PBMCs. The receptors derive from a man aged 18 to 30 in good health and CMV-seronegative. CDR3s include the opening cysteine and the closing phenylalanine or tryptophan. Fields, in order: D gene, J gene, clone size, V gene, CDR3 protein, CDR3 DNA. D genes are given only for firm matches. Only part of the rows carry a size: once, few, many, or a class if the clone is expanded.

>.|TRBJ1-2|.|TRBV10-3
CAISERGLGYTF
TGTGCCATCAGTGAGAGGGGATTAGGCTACACCTTC
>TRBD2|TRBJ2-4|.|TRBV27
CASSLGSGTRHIAKNIQYF
TGTGCCAGCAGTTTGGGCTCCGGGACTAGACATATAGCCAAAAACATTCAGTACTTC
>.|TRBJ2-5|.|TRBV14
CASSRHEGGLRETQYF
TGTGCCAGCAGTCGTCACGAGGGAGGTTTGAGGGAGACCCAGTACTTC
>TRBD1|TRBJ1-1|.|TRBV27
CASRLTGQGYTEAFF
TGTGCCAGCAGGCTCACGGGACAGGGGTACACTGAAGCTTTCTTT
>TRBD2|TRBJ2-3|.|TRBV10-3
CAISEYSGSTDTQYF
TGTGCCATCAGTGAGTATAGCGGGAGCACAGATACGCAGTATTTT
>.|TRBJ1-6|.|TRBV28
CASSLQVHINSPLHF
TGTGCCAGCAGTTTGCAGGTCCATATTAATTCACCCCTCCACTTT
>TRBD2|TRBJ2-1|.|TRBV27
CASSTGTSGYNEQFF
TGTGCCAGCAGTACCGGGACTAGCGGTTACAATGAGCAGTTCTTC
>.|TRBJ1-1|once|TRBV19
CASSIEGHKAFF
TGTGCCAGTAGTATAGAAGGACATAAAGCTTTCTTT
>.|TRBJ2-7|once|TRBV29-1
CSAKTGDYEQYF
TGCAGCGCCAAAACAGGAGACTACGAGCAGTACTTC
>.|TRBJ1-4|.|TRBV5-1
CASSFTMETNEKLFF
TGCGCCAGCAGCTTTACCATGGAGACTAATGAAAAACTGTTTTTT
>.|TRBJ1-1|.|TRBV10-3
CAISAGGRGLNTEAFF
TGTGCCATCAGTGCGGGGGGCCGGGGCCTGAACACTGAAGCTTTCTTT
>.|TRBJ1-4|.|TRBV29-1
CSVVVGREGEKLFF
TGCAGCGTTGTTGTGGGCAGGGAGGGTGAAAAACTGTTTTTT
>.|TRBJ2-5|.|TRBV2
CASGTQETQYF
TGTGCCAGCGGGACTCAAGAGACCCAGTACTTC
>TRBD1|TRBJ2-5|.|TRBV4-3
CASSQGLSVRDSPETQYF
TGCGCCAGCAGCCAAGGCTTATCGGTTAGGGACAGTCCAGAGACCCAGTACTTC
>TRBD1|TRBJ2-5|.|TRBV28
CASSISGQGRETQYF
TGTGCCAGCAGCATTTCCGGACAGGGGAGGGAGACCCAGTACTTC
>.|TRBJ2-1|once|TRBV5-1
CASSLTVPRNEQFF
TGCGCCAGCAGCCTGACGGTCCCGCGGAATGAGCAGTTCTTC